The 16 T cell receptor beta chains listed next were all sequenced from one sample in a study of vaccination effects on CD4 cells after COVID-19. No antigen is known for these receptors. After expansion with viral peptide pools in the ViraFEST assay, antigen-specific CD4+ T cells were sequenced. Having been cultured for around ten days, the cells underwent CD4+ T cell isolation. Subjects were given two BNT162b2 or mRNA-1273 vaccine doses. Profiled with immunoSEQ multiplex PCR; TCRdb holds only in-frame clones, not every one. The sample yields around 30,000 clones, 72% seen once. The sample was CD4+ T cells from PBMCs cultured with HCoV-229E spike peptides, taken after COVID-19 vaccination. The receptors stem from a human donor who received a COVID-19 vaccine.

J is TRBJ1-4 and V is TRBV9; D unclear. Trimming took 5 bases from V and 4 from J, leaving 9 bases between them. Germline CDR1 and CDR2: SGDLS and YYNGEE. The CDR3 sequence is 13 residues long. For the CDR3, the DNA is TGTGCCAGCAGAAGGACGGATAATGAAAAACTGTTTTTT. Its translation: CASRRTDNEKLFF.

The genes are TRBV16 and TRBJ1-3; D gene unclear. The CDR3 contains 14 residues. V was cut by 4 bases and J by 2 bases, with 9 bases left in between. Germline V gene sequence: CDR1 KGHSY, CDR2 FQNENV. The CDR3 region has the DNA TGTGCCAGCAGCCCACGGGGAACTGGAAACACCATATATTTT. Translating it yields CASSPRGTGNTIYF.

The CDR3 DNA is TGTGCCAGCAATCGTTCAAGGACCTATAATTCACCCCTCCACTTT. Protein sequence: CASNRSRTYNSPLHF. This chain uses TRBV21-1 with TRBJ1-6. TRBV21-1 counts as a pseudogene. This CDR3 contains 15 residues.

The chain has TRBV5-1 and TRBJ2-2; D remains unclear. Trimming removed 4 bases from V and 4 bases from J, with 8 bases in between. CDR1 is SGHRS and CDR2 is YFSETQ in the germline V gene. The CDR3 consists of 13 residues. The chain's CDR3 is CASSARGTGELFF. The CDR3 region has the DNA TGCGCCAGCAGCGCCCGCGGCACCGGGGAGCTGTTTTTT.

This rearrangement joins TRBV7-2 to TRBJ1-1; D possibly corresponds to TRBD1 (6 bases). CDR3 length: 15 residues. Germline CDR1 reads SGHTA; CDR2 reads FQGNSA. Between the trimmed V and J ends, which lost 7 bases and 3 bases, there was a span of 18 bases. In nucleotides, the CDR3 is TGTGCCAGCACCCTCCATAGGGGGGGCGACACTGAAGCTTTCTTT. This gives the protein CASTLHRGGDTEAFF.

This clone was observed a handful of times. J is TRBJ1-3 and V is TRBV6-5, with a tentative D call TRBD1 (5 bases). V lost 5 bases and J lost 1, with 9 bases in between. Germline V gives CDR1 MNHEY, CDR2 SVGAGI. This CDR3 is 14 amino acids long. The CDR3 reads CASSQDKSGNTIYF. The CDR3 DNA sequence: TGTGCCAGCAGTCAGGACAAATCTGGAAACACCATATATTTT.

V gene TRBV5-1 combines with J gene TRBJ1-2, with D unclear. The CDR3 length is 13 residues. Looked up from germline, CDR1 is SGHRS and CDR2 is YFSETQ. V was trimmed by 0 bases and J by 1 base, leaving 4 bases between them. The CDR3 nucleotides are TGCGCCAGCAGCTTGGGTCGTAACTATGGCTACACCTTC. It is translated as CASSLGRNYGYTF.

The rearrangement uses TRBV27 and TRBJ2-2, with a weak D call TRBD1 (5 bases). V lost 5 bases and J lost 0, with 7 bases in between. This CDR3 is 14 amino acids long. CDR1 and CDR2 (germline): MNHEY, SMNVEV (reference sequence). The CDR3, as DNA: TGTGCCAGCAGTCGACAGACGAACACCGGGGAGCTGTTTTTT. Its translation is CASSRQTNTGELFF.

This clone was seen only a few times. The genes are TRBV18 and TRBJ1-6; maybe TRBD1 (5 bases). The CDR3 is 15 residues long. From germline, CDR1 is KGHSH and CDR2 LQKENI. Trimming took 3 bases from V and 10 from J, leaving 16 bases between them. The CDR3 bases are TGTGCCAGCTCACCCAATCCCCCAGGGTCCTCACCCCTCCACTTT. As protein: CASSPNPPGSSPLHF.

Only a few counts were recorded for this clone. The chain links TRBV4-1 to TRBJ1-2; D possibly corresponds to TRBD1 (6 bases). Germline lookup yields CDR1 MGHRA and CDR2 YSYEKL. The CDR3 covers 13 residues. The V end was cut by 0 bases, the J end by 7 bases, with 9 bases between. CDR3 bases: TGCGCCAGCAGCCAAGAACAGGGAGGTGGCTACACCTTC. Protein product: CASSQEQGGGYTF.

V and J are TRBV5-8 and TRBJ2-3; D uncertain. The V gene lost 9 bases and the J gene lost 0 bases, with 14 bases spanning the gap. CDR1 is SGHTS, CDR2 YDEGEE, per germline. The CDR3 extends over 14 amino acids. CDR3 bases: TGTGCCACCAGATTGGGAACTAGCACAGATACGCAGTATTTT. Translation gives CATRLGTSTDTQYF.

The V call is TRBV6-5, the J call TRBJ1-2, with 8 bases lining up with TRBD1. Germline V gene lookup returns CDR1 MNHEY and CDR2 SVGAGI. Germline trimming cut 6 bases from V and 4 bases from J; bases unmatched to any gene: 7. This CDR3 is 14 amino acids long. The CDR3 DNA sequence: TGTGCCAGCAGGCTCGGACAGGGCGTCTATGGCTACACCTTC. Its translation: CASRLGQGVYGYTF.

The chain is built from TRBV25-1 and TRBJ2-3; a possible D gene is TRBD2 (7 bases). V lost 7 bases to trimming and J lost 7 bases, with 15 bases between them. The CDR3 contains 13 residues. CDR1 MGHDK and CDR2 SYGVNS come from the germline V gene. In DNA form, the CDR3 reads TGTGCCAGCACAAGGGAGGGGACACATACGCAGTATTTT. Translation: CASTREGTHTQYF.

The genes are TRBV7-9 and TRBJ1-3; D gene unclear. The germline V gene encodes CDR1 SEHNR and CDR2 FQNEAQ (reference sequence). Trimming removed 1 base from V and 0 bases from J, with 7 bases in between. The CDR3 consists of 15 residues. CDR3 nucleotide sequence: TGTGCCAGCAGCTTAGATAACATCTCTGGAAACACCATATATTTT. Translated: CASSLDNISGNTIYF.

The table lists this clone with a few counts. V gene TRBV7-6 combines with J gene TRBJ2-7, with D possibly TRBD2 on 6 matching bases. V was shortened by 1 base and J by 2 bases, with 12 bases between the two germline ends. In germline, CDR1 is SGHVS, CDR2 FNYEAQ. This CDR3 spans 15 amino acids. CDR3: CASSLGTGVPYEQYF. The CDR3 DNA reads TGTGCCAGCAGCTTAGGTACGGGAGTCCCCTACGAGCAGTACTTC.

This clone has a handful of counts. The CDR3 here is CASSPRLDNEQFF. The CDR3 bases are TGTGCCAGCTCACCACGCTTAGACAATGAGCAGTTCTTC. V usage is TRBV18 and J usage is TRBJ2-1; D is unclear. The germline V gene has CDR1 KGHSH and CDR2 LQKENI. The V gene lost 1 base and the J gene lost 5 bases, with 6 bases spanning the gap. The length of the CDR3 is 13 residues. Supplemented by reference TRBV18 and TRBJ2-1, the full variable domain reads NAGVMQNPRHLVRRRGQEARLRCSPMKGHSHVYWYRQLPEEGLKFMVYLQKENIIDESGMPKERFSAEFPKEGPSILRIQQVVRGDSAAYFCASSPRLDNEQFFGPGTRLTVL.